This TCR beta chain originates from a study of beta chain features in type 1 diabetes. For the study at large: Regarding age, gender and cell yields, patients proved similar to healthy donors. Summed over all samples, the examined sorted cells came to 85 million to 140 million. Broader study findings: For cells with high TCR expression, cDNA sequencing could yield over-representation. Shortening that was moderate but significant affected the TCRB CDR3s of Type 1 diabetes patients in all four CD4+ subsets.

The entirety of the isolated RNA underwent reverse transcription, so expressed TCRB transcripts were sequenced. Produced via immunoSEQ multiplex PCR; TCRdb's table is partial and in-frame only. The sample contains hundreds of thousands of clones, over 9.5% of which appear only once. Worth noting for this clone: Its antigen is unidentified.

Sample: naive CD4+ T cells from blood. This TCR was sampled from a young woman in good health.

For the CDR3, the DNA is TGTGCCAGCAGTCCAGACACTTACACCGGGGAGCTGTTTTTT. Encoded protein: CASSPDTYTGELFF. J is TRBJ2-2 and V is TRBV11-1; D is ambiguous. The germline V and J ends were trimmed by 6 bases and 3 bases, with 11 bases remaining between them. Germline V gives CDR1 SGHAT, CDR2 FQDESV (reference sequence). This CDR3 spans 14 amino acids.